This T cell receptor (beta chain) was sequenced in a study of radiation and T cells in renal cell carcinoma. Overall study results and limits: Compared with controls, irradiated tumors showed greater TCR clonality. Compared with controls, irradiated tumors had more, larger dominant CDR3 motifs. Only small tumor regions of about 0.97 g were sampled.

Treatment reported: treatment-naive control, cytoreductive nephrectomy. On this clone: Its target is unknown.

The method was immunoSEQ multiplex PCR; TCRdb's version includes in-frame clones alone and lacks a portion of them. The table has 23,000 or so clones, 55% to 75% seen once. The sequencing used tumor tissue, collected from a patient whose treatment was nephrectomy without radiotherapy. The origin of this receptor is a man aged 35 to 55 with renal cell carcinoma.

CDR3 DNA: TGTGCCAGTAGTACCTTAACAGGGGGCGCGATTGGGGCCAACGTCCTGACTTTC. As protein: CASSTLTGGAIGANVLTF. This chain uses TRBV19 with TRBJ2-6; TRBD1 aligns across 9 bases. Germline values: CDR1 LNHDA, CDR2 SQIVND (reference sequence). This CDR3 region has 18 residues. J gave up 3 bases and V 4 bases, and 10 bases lay outside the gene matches.